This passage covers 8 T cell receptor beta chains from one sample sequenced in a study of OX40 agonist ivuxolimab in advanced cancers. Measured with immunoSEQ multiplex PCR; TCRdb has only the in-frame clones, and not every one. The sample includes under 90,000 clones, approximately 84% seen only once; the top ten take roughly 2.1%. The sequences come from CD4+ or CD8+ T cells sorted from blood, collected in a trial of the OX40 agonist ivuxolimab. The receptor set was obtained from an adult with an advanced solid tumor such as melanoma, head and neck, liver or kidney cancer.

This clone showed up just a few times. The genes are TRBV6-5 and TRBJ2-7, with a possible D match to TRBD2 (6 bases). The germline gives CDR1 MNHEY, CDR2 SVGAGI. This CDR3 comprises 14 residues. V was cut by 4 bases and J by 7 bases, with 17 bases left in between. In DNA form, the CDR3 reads TGTGCCAGCAGTTTCACGGGACTGCTCGGGGAGCAGTACTTC. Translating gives CASSFTGLLGEQYF.

CDR3: CASSERWTEYGYTF. The DNA for the CDR3 is TGTGCCAGCAGTGAACGATGGACCGAATATGGCTACACCTTC. The chain employs TRBV2 and TRBJ1-2; no clear D gene. V was pared by 2 bases and J by 5 bases, with 12 bases between. There are 14 residues in the CDR3. In germline, CDR1 is SNHLY, CDR2 FYNNEI.

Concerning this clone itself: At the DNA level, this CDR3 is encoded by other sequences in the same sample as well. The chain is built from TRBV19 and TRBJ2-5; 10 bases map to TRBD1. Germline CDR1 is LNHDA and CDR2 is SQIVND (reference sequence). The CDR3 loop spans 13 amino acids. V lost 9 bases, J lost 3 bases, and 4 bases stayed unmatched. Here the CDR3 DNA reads TGTGCCAGCCGGGACAGGGGAAAAGAGACCCAGTACTTC. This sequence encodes CASRDRGKETQYF.

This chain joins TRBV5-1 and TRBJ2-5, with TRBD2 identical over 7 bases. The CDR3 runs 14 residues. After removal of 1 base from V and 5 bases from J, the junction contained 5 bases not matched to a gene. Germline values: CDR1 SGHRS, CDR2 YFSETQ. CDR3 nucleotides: TGCGCCAGCAGCTTGTGGCGGGGGTCGGAGACCCAGTACTTC. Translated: CASSLWRGSETQYF.

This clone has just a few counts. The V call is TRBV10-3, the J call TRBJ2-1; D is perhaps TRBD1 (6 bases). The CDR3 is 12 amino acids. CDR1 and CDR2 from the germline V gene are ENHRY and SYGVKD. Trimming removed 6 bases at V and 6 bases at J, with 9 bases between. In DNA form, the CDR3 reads TGTGCCATCAGCCTACAGGGCAATGAGCAGTTCTTC. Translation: CAISLQGNEQFF.

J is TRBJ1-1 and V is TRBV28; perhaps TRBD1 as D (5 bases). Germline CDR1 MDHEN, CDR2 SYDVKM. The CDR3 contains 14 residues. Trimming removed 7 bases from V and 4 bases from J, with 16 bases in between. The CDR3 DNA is TGTGCCAGCACCAACTGGGGGGAAGCCACTGAAGCTTTCTTT. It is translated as CASTNWGEATEAFF.

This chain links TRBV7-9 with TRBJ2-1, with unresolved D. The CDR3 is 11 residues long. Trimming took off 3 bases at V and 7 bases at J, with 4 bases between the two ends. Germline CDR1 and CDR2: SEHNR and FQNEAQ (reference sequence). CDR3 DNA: TGTGCCAGCAGCTTGTTAAATGAGCAGTTCTTC. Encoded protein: CASSLLNEQFF.

CDR3 sequence reads: CASSLEGKGGNQPQHF. CDR3 nucleotides: TGTGCCAGCAGTTTAGAAGGGAAGGGGGGCAATCAGCCCCAGCATTTT. The chain employs TRBV28 and TRBJ1-5; weak D call: TRBD1 (6 bases). The CDR3 runs 16 residues. Germline V gene sequence: CDR1 MDHEN, CDR2 SYDVKM. The V end was cut by 2 bases, the J end by 2 bases, with 13 bases between.